These 11 T cell receptor beta chains were all obtained from the same sample, sequenced in a study of OX40 agonist ivuxolimab in advanced cancers. Clones were sequenced by immunoSEQ multiplex PCR, and TCRdb holds only the in-frame ones, with some missing. Seen here are 45,000 to 50,000 clones, 87% observed once, and the top ten hold roughly 13%. The material sequenced was CD4+ or CD8+ T cells sorted from blood, taken in a trial of the OX40 agonist ivuxolimab. These receptors came from an adult with an advanced solid tumor such as melanoma, head and neck, liver or kidney cancer.

The chain is built from TRBV15 and TRBJ2-7; 7 bases align to TRBD2. Germline V gives CDR1 LNHNV, CDR2 YYDKDF (reference sequence). The V and J ends lost 0 bases and 3 bases, in that order; junction bases with no gene match: 17. CDR3 length: 19 amino acids. The DNA for the CDR3 is TGTGCCACCAGCAGAGATGGGGGGGGATCCAGCCAGAGGATCTACGAGCAGTACTTC. Translating gives CATSRDGGGSSQRIYEQYF.

The J gene is TRBJ1-4, the V gene TRBV11-2; D not certain. This CDR3 is 18 amino acids long. Germline CDR1 SGHAT, CDR2 FQNNGV. The V and J ends lost 0 bases and 7 bases respectively, with 21 bases between them. CDR3 sequence reads: CASSLDISQETRSEKLFF. CDR3 nucleotides: TGTGCCAGCAGCTTAGATATTTCCCAAGAGACTCGCAGTGAAAAACTGTTTTTT.

V gene TRBV10-3 combines with J gene TRBJ2-7; 11 positions agree with TRBD1. Germline V gene sequence: CDR1 ENHRY, CDR2 SYGVKD. The CDR3 totals 16 residues. The V gene end was trimmed by 3 bases and the J gene end by 1 base; junction bases not matched to a gene: 5. The chain's CDR3 is CAISDPGQGASYEQYF. The CDR3 coding sequence is TGTGCCATCAGTGACCCCGGACAGGGGGCTTCCTACGAGCAGTACTTC.

CDR3 residues: CASGREGGGFETQYF. The CDR3 nucleotides read TGCGCCAGCGGCAGGGAGGGGGGCGGATTCGAGACCCAGTACTTC. V gene TRBV5-1 combines with J gene TRBJ2-5; weak D call: TRBD2 (7 bases). This CDR3 is 15 amino acids long. Germline V gene sequence: CDR1 SGHRS, CDR2 YFSETQ. V dropped 7 bases and J dropped 5 bases, with 21 bases sitting between them.

The chain is built from TRBV6-4 and TRBJ2-1, with 11 bases identical to TRBD2. The CDR3 length is 19 residues. The germline gives CDR1 MRHNA, CDR2 SNTAGT. Trimming at V came to 1 base and at J to 3 bases, leaving 11 bases not matched to a gene. CDR3 in DNA: TGTGCCAGCAGTGACTTGGGACTTAGCGGGAGGGCCGACTACAATGAGCAGTTCTTC. Translation: CASSDLGLSGRADYNEQFF.

CDR3 region: CASSYRDRGFNYGYTF. The CDR3 DNA reads TGTGCCAGCAGTTACCGGGACAGGGGGTTTAACTATGGCTACACCTTC. V gene TRBV6-5 combines with J gene TRBJ1-2; 11 bases are shared with TRBD1. V lost 2 bases to trimming and J lost 1 base; unmatched junction nucleotides: 3. The CDR3 covers 16 residues. Germline V lookup: CDR1 MNHEY, CDR2 SVGAGI.

The V call is TRBV5-1, the J call TRBJ1-2; D is unclear. Trimming left V 1 base short and J 1 base short, with 8 bases between. The CDR3 runs to 14 residues. Germline-derived CDR1 and CDR2 are SGHRS and YFSETQ. CDR3 protein: CASSLWVGNYGYTF. The DNA for the CDR3 is TGCGCCAGCAGCTTGTGGGTCGGTAACTATGGCTACACCTTC.

DNA for the CDR3: TGCGCCAGCAGCACCCGACAGGAAGGGGCTGAGCAGTTCTTC. As protein: CASSTRQEGAEQFF. The chain recombines TRBV21-1 with TRBJ2-1; TRBD1 is taken as the D call from the table, unchecked against the DNA. TRBV21-1 is deemed a pseudogene. The CDR3 consists of 14 residues.

This clone was seen just once. J is TRBJ2-7 and V is TRBV4-1; D is possibly TRBD1 (5 bases). This CDR3 is built from 14 residues. The germline V and J ends were trimmed by 0 bases and 3 bases, with 9 bases remaining between them. CDR1 and CDR2 from the germline V gene are MGHRA and YSYEKL. The CDR3 sequence: CASSQDAQGYEQYF. Here the CDR3 DNA reads TGCGCCAGCAGCCAAGATGCCCAGGGCTACGAGCAGTACTTC.

The rearrangement uses TRBV28 and TRBJ2-1; D is perhaps TRBD1 or TRBD2 (5 bases each). The CDR3 contains 18 residues. CDR1 and CDR2 from the germline V gene are MDHEN and SYDVKM. Between the trimmed V and J ends, which lost 4 bases and 4 bases, there was a span of 23 bases. CDR3 DNA sequence: TGTGCCAGCAGTTCACGGAGGACACTCCTCTCGGGGTACAATGAGCAGTTCTTC. This codes for CASSSRRTLLSGYNEQFF.

V usage is TRBV5-1 and J usage is TRBJ2-5; 11 bases are a match to TRBD1. The V gene's germline CDR1 is SGHRS and CDR2 YFSETQ. The CDR3 is 16 amino acids. V lost 0 bases, J lost 2 bases, and 3 bases stayed unmatched. Here the CDR3 reads CASSLVGTGGQETQYF. For the CDR3, the DNA is TGCGCCAGCAGCTTGGTTGGGACAGGGGGACAAGAGACCCAGTACTTC.